A selection of T cell receptor beta chains follows, all from one sample in a study of identical twins. TCRdb itself ran the 5' RACE reads through MiXCR, one entry per CDR3 protein. Here the sample spans 250,000 or so distinct CDR3 sequences, approximately 11% being singletons. The same data also went into a second study, on yellow fever vaccine responses in identical twins.

The sample comprised memory (CD45RO+) T cells sorted from blood. These receptors were taken from a woman in her late teens or twenties in good health. CDR3s include the opening cysteine and the closing phenylalanine or tryptophan. The D gene is left open where the match is weak. A row's size may be missing; if present it is once, few, many or a size class.

TRBV5-1,NA,NA,TRBJ1-6,TGCGCCAGCAGCTTGGTGGGAGGCGATTCACCCCTCCACTTT,CASSLVGGDSPLHF
TRBV25-1,NA,NA,TRBJ2-3,TGTGCCAGCAGTGGACCGGGACAAAATACGCAGTATTTT,CASSGPGQNTQYF
TRBV9,NA,TRBD2,TRBJ2-5,TGTGCCAGCAGCGCGGGGACTAGCCCGAGACAAGAGACCCAGTACTTC,CASSAGTSPRQETQYF
TRBV20-1,few,TRBD1,TRBJ2-7,TGCAGTGCTCTTTCCGGGGACAGGGTCCCCTACGAGCAGTACTTC,CSALSGDRVPYEQYF
TRBV5-1,many,NA,TRBJ1-1,TGCGCCAGCAGCTTTCAGACGAACACTGAAGCTTTCTTT,CASSFQTNTEAFF
TRBV28,many,TRBD1,TRBJ2-7,TGTGCCAGTAGACCAGGGGGACCCTACGAGCAGTACTTC,CASRPGGPYEQYF
TRBV5-1,many,NA,TRBJ2-2,TGCGCCAGCAGCTTGGTGGTGCCAGCGAACACCGGGGAGCTGTTTTTT,CASSLVVPANTGELFF
TRBV20-1,many,NA,TRBJ2-1,TGCAGTGCTAGCGGGGGTTCCTCCTACAATGAGCAGTTCTTC,CSASGGSSYNEQFF
TRBV20-1,NA,NA,TRBJ2-3,TGCAGTGCTAGAGACCCCGGGGAGACCGATACGCAGTATTTT,CSARDPGETDTQYF
TRBV4-2,few,NA,TRBJ2-3,TGTGCCAGCAGCCCCATGGACCAGGGGTCAGATACGCAGTATTTT,CASSPMDQGSDTQYF
TRBV7-6,many,NA,TRBJ2-5,TGTGCCAGCAGCTTAGCCCGGAAAGAGACCCAGTACTTC,CASSLARKETQYF
TRBV7-8,NA,TRBD1,TRBJ2-7,TGTGCCAGCAGCCCTCTGACAGGGTATAAGCAGTACTTC,CASSPLTGYKQYF
TRBV5-1,few,NA,TRBJ2-5,TGCGCCAGCAGCTCCCAAGGAGGGGGGCACCAAGAGACCCAGTACTTC,CASSSQGGGHQETQYF
TRBV2,few,NA,TRBJ2-7,TGTGCCAGCAGTGAAGCTGCGTTGGAGGAGCAGTACTTC,CASSEAALEEQYF
TRBV20-1,few,TRBD2,TRBJ2-7,TGCAGTGCCCTTTATCGACTAGCGGGATATGGCTACGAGCAGTACTTC,CSALYRLAGYGYEQYF
TRBV6-5,few,NA,TRBJ1-4,TGTGCCAGCAGTTACTCGAGCGGGTCAGGCGAAAAACTGTTTTTT,CASSYSSGSGEKLFF
TRBV7-9,few,NA,TRBJ2-5,TGTGCCAGCAGCTTAGGGCTAGGGGAGACCCAGTACTTC,CASSLGLGETQYF
TRBV3-1,many,NA,TRBJ1-4,TGTGCCAGCAGCCAGACCGGGACGGCGGGTGAAAAACTGTTTTTT,CASSQTGTAGEKLFF
TRBV12-3/TRBV12-4,many,NA,TRBJ2-5,TGTGCCAGCAGCTCCCCGGGGGCGCGTGAGACCCAGTACTTC,CASSSPGARETQYF
TRBV20-1,many,TRBD1,TRBJ2-7,TGCAGTGCTGTGTCACCTCGGACAGGTTCCTACGAGCAGTACTTC,CSAVSPRTGSYEQYF
TRBV11-2,many,TRBD2,TRBJ2-7,TGTGCCAGCAGCTTGAAAGCTAGCGGATCCTACGAGCAGTACTTC,CASSLKASGSYEQYF
TRBV12-3/TRBV12-4,NA,TRBD1,TRBJ1-5,TGTGCCAGCAGCGGGACAGGGGCTTTGCGGCCCCAGCATTTT,CASSGTGALRPQHF
TRBV28,NA,NA,TRBJ1-2,TGTGCCAGCAGTCCTCGCCGGGGGCATTACTATGGCTACACCTTC,CASSPRRGHYYGYTF
TRBV20-1,few,NA,TRBJ2-7,TGCAGTGCTGGTTCTATAGCCGGAACCTACGAGCAGTACTTC,CSAGSIAGTYEQYF
TRBV7-2,NA,TRBD2,TRBJ2-7,TGTGCCAGCAGCCCCAAGTCCCGACTAGCGGGAGCCGAGCAGTACTTC,CASSPKSRLAGAEQYF
TRBV4-3,few,NA,TRBJ2-1,TGCGCCAGCAGCCAGAAACAGCTTCCCTACAATGAGCAGTTCTTC,CASSQKQLPYNEQFF
TRBV7-2,NA,NA,TRBJ2-6,TGTGCCAGCAGCTTAGGGGGACGGATCTCTGGGGCCAACGTCCTGACTTTC,CASSLGGRISGANVLTF
TRBV20-1,NA,NA,TRBJ2-7,TGCAGTGCGCTGAGGGAGCAGTACTTC,CSALREQYF
TRBV28,few,NA,TRBJ1-6,TGTGCCAGCAGTCGATTGAAGAGCTCCTATAATTCACCCCTCCACTTT,CASSRLKSSYNSPLHF
TRBV20-1,few,NA,TRBJ2-7,TGCAGTGCTCGGACCGGGATTAGCGACTCCTACGAGCAGTACTTC,CSARTGISDSYEQYF
TRBV4-3,many,NA,TRBJ2-7,TGCGCCAGCAGCCAAGACGCTAGGGTACCCGAGCAGTACTTC,CASSQDARVPEQYF
TRBV7-7,NA,NA,TRBJ2-2,TGTGCTAGCAGCATATCAGAGAGGGGGGGCGAGCTGTTTTTT,CASSISERGGELFF
TRBV14,few,NA,TRBJ2-1,TGTGCCAGCAGCCCCCAACGAGGGGTCGGTGAGCAGTTCTTC,CASSPQRGVGEQFF
TRBV4-3,NA,NA,TRBJ1-6,TGCGCCAGCAGCCAAGATACCATTGGGTCACCCCTCCACTTT,CASSQDTIGSPLHF
TRBV6-2/TRBV6-3,NA,TRBD2,TRBJ2-1,TGTGCCAGCACCGGGACTAGCGGTAACTACAATGAGCAGTTCTTC,CASTGTSGNYNEQFF
TRBV5-1,NA,NA,TRBJ1-2,TGCGCCAGCAGCTCGGGGGAATATGGCTACACCTTC,CASSSGEYGYTF
TRBV6-2/TRBV6-3,many,NA,TRBJ2-1,TGTGCCAGCAGCCCCCCGACTAGTCCGGGTGAGCAGTTCTTC,CASSPPTSPGEQFF
TRBV28,few,NA,TRBJ2-1,TGTGCCAGCAGGGGGGACTCGAGCTCCTACAATGAGCAGTTCTTC,CASRGDSSSYNEQFF
TRBV28,NA,TRBD2,TRBJ2-3,TGTGCCAGCAGTTTACCTAGCGGGGTGACAGATACGCAGTATTTT,CASSLPSGVTDTQYF
TRBV7-9,NA,NA,TRBJ2-5,TGTGCCAGCAGCTTTTTACAGGGAAAAGAGACCCAGTACTTC,CASSFLQGKETQYF
TRBV7-2,NA,NA,TRBJ2-5,TGTGCCAGCAGCCAGGGCGGCGGACCGCAAGAGACCCAGTACTTC,CASSQGGGPQETQYF
TRBV7-3,NA,NA,TRBJ2-3,TGTGCCAGCAGCTTCCCCCACACAGATACGCAGTATTTT,CASSFPHTDTQYF
TRBV7-9,NA,TRBD2,TRBJ2-3,TGTGCCAGCAGCGGACAAGCGGGAGGGCCGGGGGCAGATACGCAGTATTTT,CASSGQAGGPGADTQYF
TRBV18,few,TRBD2,TRBJ2-3,TGTGCCAGCTCACCGACTAGCGGGGGCACAGATACGCAGTATTTT,CASSPTSGGTDTQYF
TRBV2,few,NA,TRBJ1-4,TGTGCCAGCGGGCCAATACGGGAAAAACTGTTTTTT,CASGPIREKLFF
TRBV27,NA,NA,TRBJ1-3,TGTGCCAGCAGTTCCGGGGCTGGAAACACCATATATTTT,CASSSGAGNTIYF
TRBV6-1,NA,NA,TRBJ2-1,TGTGCCAGCTCCCGAGAGAGGCAAGTGCCTGAGCAGTTCTTC,CASSRERQVPEQFF
TRBV7-2,few,NA,TRBJ1-2,TGTGCCAGCAGCTTAGGGGCCCCGACACCGGGGTTCGGTGGCTACACCTTC,CASSLGAPTPGFGGYTF
TRBV20-1,NA,TRBD2,TRBJ2-2,TGCAGTGCTATTAGCGGGAGGACCGGGGAGCTGTTTTTT,CSAISGRTGELFF
TRBV9,few,NA,TRBJ2-3,TGTGTCAGCAGCGTTGGGCAAGATACGCAGTATTTT,CVSSVGQDTQYF